This T cell receptor (beta chain) appears in the sequencing data of a study of early T cells in non-severe SARS-CoV-2 infection. Points from the study as a whole: The VDJdb matching leaned toward anti-spike CD8 responses and overlooked private and CD4 specificities.

TCRdb passed the 5' RACE reads through MiXCR, listing each CDR3 protein once. This sample has approximately 67,000 distinct CDR3 sequences, with roughly 12% found just once. This clonotype was counted many times. Its specificity is unknown. Germline V lookup: CDR1 SGHRS, CDR2 YFSETQ. Trimming took 4 bases from V and 5 from J, leaving 18 bases between them. The CDR3 sequence is 15 residues long. The TCR was taken from an adult who was a healthcare worker with PCR-confirmed SARS-CoV-2 infection or an uninfected control (not recorded which). The rearrangement uses TRBV5-1 and TRBJ2-5; no definite D call. The sample taken for sequencing was whole blood. The CDR3 DNA is TGCGCCAGCAGCCCCCGACGCGCCCCCGGCGAGACCCAGTACTTC. Protein sequence: CASSPRRAPGETQYF.